These 10 T cell receptor beta chains came from one sample sequenced in a study of T cells in women clearing cervical HPV infection. Method: immunoSEQ multiplex PCR; TCRdb's copy keeps in-frame clones and lacks some. The data include tens of thousands of clones; the top ten clones carry approximately 6.3%. Specimen: blood buffy coat. The receptors shown here come from a woman between 18 and 70 years old with a cervical HPV16 infection that either progressed to CIN3+ or cleared (not recorded which).

As regards this clone: The read terminates 3 residues before the CDR3 end, so the remaining end is supplied by the germline J gene. The chain employs TRBV7-2 and TRBJ2-7, with D possibly TRBD2 on 5 matching bases. The V and J ends lost 1 base and 3 bases respectively, with 10 bases between them. The germline V gene encodes CDR1 SGHTA and CDR2 FQGNSA. The CDR3 spans 14 residues. The part of the CDR3 DNA that was read is TGTGCCAGCAGCTTAGGTCCGGGGAACTACGAG. It encodes CASSLGPGNYE. The complete CDR3 reads CASSLGPGNYEQYF.

With regard to this clone: The read ends 3 residues shy of where the CDR3 ends; the end is completed using the germline J gene. V usage is TRBV6-1 and J usage is TRBJ2-3; TRBD2 matches at 12 bases. The CDR3 is 16 amino acids. The germline V gene has CDR1 MNHNS and CDR2 SASEGT. V lost 3 bases and J lost 5; bases outside the gene matches: 6. CDR3 bases read: TGTGCCAGCAGTGATCTAGCGGGAGGGTCTAAAGATACG. Translating it yields CASSDLAGGSKDT. From start to end, the CDR3 is CASSDLAGGSKDTQYF.

With respect to this clone: The read ends 3 residues early relative to the CDR3; the germline J gene fills the gap. The genes are TRBV2 and TRBJ2-7; D not resolved. CDR3 size: 17 residues. Germline assignment: CDR1 SNHLY and CDR2 FYNNEI. V was shortened by 8 bases and J by 0 bases, with 23 bases between the two germline ends. The sequenced part of the CDR3 DNA is TGTGCCAGCTACCTAGGATACAAATCGTCCAGCTCCTACGAG. It codes for CASYLGYKSSSSYE. The complete CDR3 reads CASYLGYKSSSSYEQYF.

With regard to this clone: The read terminates 3 residues before the CDR3 end, so the remaining end is supplied by the germline J gene. This rearrangement joins TRBV2 to TRBJ2-7; possibly TRBD2 for D (5 bases). The germline gives CDR1 SNHLY, CDR2 FYNNEI. The CDR3 is 12 amino acids. V lost 6 bases to trimming and J lost 3 bases, with 9 bases between them. CDR3 DNA (partial): TGTGCCAGCAGACGGGCGGGCTACGAG. This codes for CASRRAGYE. In full, the CDR3 is CASRRAGYEQYF.

On this clone itself: Read data end 3 residues before the CDR3 end; the end is taken from the germline J gene. The chain employs TRBV5-4 and TRBJ1-4; D is undetermined. The CDR3 is 16 amino acids. Per the germline V gene, CDR1 is SGHNT and CDR2 is YYREEE (reference sequence). Trimming stripped 3 bases from V and 4 bases from J, with 16 bases between. This CDR3 reads CASSSAPTEYNEKLFF. The CDR3 bases that were read are TGTGCCAGCAGCTCCGCCCCTACAGAGTATAATGAAAAA.

In regard to this clone: The DNA ends 3 residues before the CDR3 does, and the rest of the CDR3 is filled in from the germline J gene. The same CDR3 can be traced to other DNA sequences in this sample. The V gene is TRBV18, the J gene TRBJ1-3; 7 positions match TRBD1. Looked up from germline, CDR1 is KGHSH and CDR2 is LQKENI. V lost 6 bases and J lost 4; bases outside the gene matches: 9. The CDR3 length is 15 residues. CDR3 in amino acids: CASSPTQGPGNTIYF. The CDR3 DNA, read in part, is TGTGCCAGCTCCCCCACACAGGGGCCAGGAAACACC.

Of note for this clone: The missing CDR3 end, 3 residues past where the read stops, is filled in from the germline J gene. V and J are TRBV6-1 and TRBJ1-1; maybe TRBD1 (5 bases). The CDR3 contains 13 residues. With 4 bases removed from V and 1 base from J, the gap between germline ends came to 7 bases. Germline loops: CDR1 MNHNS, CDR2 SASEGT. The CDR3 DNA, read in part, is TGTGCCAGCAGTGTCGACAGGAACACTGAA. This gives the protein CASSVDRNTE. The CDR3, in full, reads CASSVDRNTEAFF.

On this clone: The read stops 3 residues short of the end of the CDR3; the missing end is completed from the germline J gene. The rearrangement uses TRBV5-1 and TRBJ2-7, with 7 bases lining up with TRBD1. This CDR3 comprises 15 residues. Germline-derived CDR1 and CDR2 are SGHRS and YFSETQ. V shed 2 bases and J 2 bases; nucleotides not matched to a gene: 7. Partial CDR3 DNA: TGCGCCAGCAGCTTTGGGTCCCAGGGGGCCTACGAG. This sequence encodes CASSFGSQGAYE. The entire CDR3 protein reads CASSFGSQGAYEQYF.

As to this clone: The read terminates 3 residues before the CDR3 end, so the remaining end is supplied by the germline J gene. This sequence joins TRBV19 and TRBJ2-2, with 13 bases aligning to TRBD2. The junction had 13 bases not matched to a gene; V was cut back by 8 bases and J by 4 bases. The CDR3 contains 18 residues. Looked up from germline, CDR1 is LNHDA and CDR2 is SQIVND (reference sequence). The CDR3 loop reads CASSSPRTSGRFTGELFF. The CDR3 bases that were read are TGTGCCAGTTCATCCCCCCGGACTAGCGGGAGATTCACCGGGGAG.

Comments on this clone: The read ends 3 residues shy of where the CDR3 ends; the end is completed using the germline J gene. The gene calls are TRBV2 and TRBJ1-2; possibly TRBD1 for D (5 bases). This CDR3 region has 17 residues. Germline assignment: CDR1 SNHLY and CDR2 FYNNEI. CDR3 in amino acids: CASSGVMGPLSYNDYTF. Incomplete CDR3 DNA: TGTGCCAGCAGTGGGGTGATGGGGCCCCTCTCCTACAATGAC.